The clone carrying this T cell receptor (beta chain) was picked up many times. The target antigen is unknown. A constant-region primer primed TCR beta cDNA synthesis from 450 to 550 ng of total RNA. Slightly modified ARM-PCR with three nested multiplex PCR rounds yielded TCR beta libraries. The opening two PCR rounds, around 9 cycles each, paired TRBV1-TRBV30 forward primers with a C-beta reverse primer. TCRdb re-called the multiplex PCR reads with MiXCR, one entry per CDR3 protein. The sample includes about 310,000 distinct CDR3 sequences, almost 60% seen only once; the top ten take approximately 15%. This CDR3 region has 15 residues. Between the trimmed V and J ends, which lost 1 base and 4 bases, there was a span of 13 bases. This entry comes from a study of tumor-infiltrating lymphocytes in primary liver carcinoma. In the study overall: Maximum tumor diameters ranged from roughly 4 to 11 cm, stage T1-T3 N0M0. Study results and caveats: Blood's top-250-clone fraction was significantly lower than that of tumors (p = 0.039).

RNA isolated from unsorted whole blood supplied the blood RNA, with germline DNA also extracted. At sampling, these chronic HBV carriers had received no treatment. This TCR came from a woman aged 25 to 39 with primary liver carcinoma and hepatitis B virus infection. The sample comprised peripheral blood. The J gene is TRBJ1-2, the V gene TRBV12-3 or TRBV12-4; a weak D match, TRBD1 (6 bases). The CDR3, as DNA: TGTGCCAGCAGTTTAGGACAGGTCTCGGGCTATGGCTACACCTTC. Protein: CASSLGQVSGYGYTF.